This passage covers 7 T cell receptor beta chains from one sample sequenced in a study of blood T cells in healthy people across ages. A second PCR, run for roughly 7 to 12 cycles, used a sample-barcoded 5' primer plus a J-beta primer mix. Each CDR3 protein is one row after TCRdb ran MiXCR on the 5' RACE reads. Of roughly 800,000 distinct CDR3 sequences listed, around 25% are singletons. The same sample was also studied in work on T cells of mothers and their children.

The sequenced sample consisted of blood. The receptor set was obtained from a boy aged 10-17 years in good health.

Details on this clonotype: Because the CDR3 is missing its conserved closing phenylalanine or tryptophan, this is likely a read error. The DNA is left out, because the CDR3 cannot be placed on it with certainty; the CDR3 is given as TCRdb lists it. This chain links TRBV12-3 or TRBV12-4 with TRBJ2-3; TRBD1 reflects the table's D call only, with no check against the DNA. The CDR3 is 16 amino acids long, termini counted. The CDR3 loop is CASSFAGGFSTDTQYS.

In its sample, this clonotype was seen a few times. The chain employs TRBV30 and TRBJ1-1, with a tentative D call TRBD1 (5 bases). Per germline, CDR1 GTSNPN and CDR2 SVGIG (reference sequence). The V end was cut by 0 bases, the J end by 1 base, with 12 bases between. This CDR3 region has 15 residues. The CDR3, as DNA: TGTGCCTGGAGTGTACTTGGGGGTTGGAACACTGAAGCTTTCTTT. Protein: CAWSVLGGWNTEAFF.

The chain links TRBV6-6 to TRBJ2-1, with 11 bases fitting TRBD2. The CDR3 runs 17 residues. The germline gives CDR1 MNHNY, CDR2 SVGAGI (reference sequence). The J segment lost 7 bases and the V segment lost 4 bases, leaving 12 bases of the junction unmatched. The CDR3 spells CASSSPNSGGATNEQFF. In nucleotides, the CDR3 is TGTGCCAGCAGTTCGCCCAATAGCGGGGGGGCCACTAATGAGCAGTTCTTC.

This clonotype turned up a few times. CDR3 residues: CASTLYPTGGDTEAFF. In DNA form, the CDR3 reads TGTGCCAGCACCCTATACCCGACAGGGGGGGACACTGAAGCTTTCTTT. The gene calls are TRBV7-9 and TRBJ1-1; 9 bases match TRBD1. The V gene end was trimmed by 7 bases and the J gene end by 3 bases; junction bases not matched to a gene: 12. Germline CDR1 SEHNR, CDR2 FQNEAQ (reference sequence). This CDR3 contains 16 residues.

The chain employs TRBV14 and TRBJ2-1; D unclear. Trimming pared 4 bases from V and 1 base from J, leaving 11 bases between. CDR1 and CDR2 (germline): SGHDN, FVKESK. This CDR3 contains 15 residues. CDR3 residues: CASSPLIQSYNEQFF. CDR3 sequence (DNA): TGTGCCAGCAGCCCCCTGATTCAGTCCTACAATGAGCAGTTCTTC.

The chain recombines TRBV20-1 with TRBJ2-1; D is unresolved. The CDR3 spans 14 residues. Germline CDR1 reads DFQATT; CDR2 reads SNEGSKA (reference sequence). V gave up 6 bases and J gave up 1 base, with 13 bases separating them. The CDR3 here is CSAPGSGSYNEQFF. The DNA for the CDR3 is TGCAGTGCCCCCGGTTCTGGTTCCTACAATGAGCAGTTCTTC.

The rearrangement uses TRBV6-1 and TRBJ2-7; TRBD1 agrees at 7 bases. Germline V gene sequence: CDR1 MNHNS, CDR2 SASEGT. Germline trimming cut 5 bases from V and 7 bases from J; bases unmatched to any gene: 8. CDR3 length: 13 amino acids. This chain's CDR3 is CASSPQGEGEQYF. The CDR3 nucleotides read TGTGCCAGCAGTCCCCAGGGGGAAGGTGAGCAGTACTTC.